The clone carrying this T cell receptor beta chain was observed once. Method: immunoSEQ multiplex PCR; TCRdb's copy keeps in-frame clones and lacks some. The table shows about 180,000 clones, with roughly nine tenths occurring only once. Germline assignment: CDR1 KGHSH and CDR2 LQKENI. The CDR3 loop spans 14 amino acids. The V gene end was trimmed by 2 bases and the J gene end by 3 bases; junction bases not matched to a gene: 1. This entry is derived from a study of blood T cell repertoires in COVID-19. The overall study: Samples of COVID-19 (acute and convalescent) were obtained from the United States, Italy and Spain.

The rearrangement joins TRBV18 to TRBJ2-7; 10 bases are shared with TRBD1. The clonotype comes from a man aged 18 to 35 who had recovered from COVID-19. Sequencing was carried out using peripheral blood. CDR3 in amino acids: CASSPGTGDYEQYF. The CDR3, as DNA: TGTGCCAGCTCACCAGGGACAGGGGACTACGAGCAGTACTTC.